The TCR beta chain described here comes from a study of blood T cell repertoires in COVID-19. The overall study: Sites in the United States, Italy and Spain provided acute and convalescent COVID-19 samples.

The protocol was immunoSEQ multiplex PCR, while the TCRdb copy is restricted to in-frame clones and leaves out a portion. The sample has fewer than 500,000 clones; 80% to 90% are singletons. Sequenced material: PBMCs or T cells enriched from blood (not recorded which). This sequence originates from a man younger than 45 who had recovered from COVID-19.

Here the CDR3 DNA reads TGTGCCAGCCTCCCCCGGGGAACTAATGAAAAACTGTTTTTT. As protein: CASLPRGTNEKLFF. The rearrangement links TRBV19 to TRBJ1-4; D uncertain. The length of the CDR3 is 14 residues. Germline CDR1 and CDR2: LNHDA and SQIVND (reference sequence). Between the trimmed V and J ends, which lost 9 bases and 1 base, there was a span of 12 bases.